Sample share makes the clone carrying this T cell receptor beta chain medium-sized. Its antigen is still unknown. This beta chain turned up in a library designed for alpha chains; as an off-target read, its abundance says little. The sample comes from a study of spatial heterogeneity in lung cancer. As for the study in general: TCR transcript counts in tumor regions correlated strongly with a T cell module score from matched bulk RNA-seq.

Time point here: sample taken at primary tumor resection. The junction had 4 bases not matched to a gene; V was cut back by 7 bases and J by 1 base. The CDR3 loop spans 14 amino acids. The germline V gene has CDR1 MNHNY and CDR2 SVGAGI (reference sequence). TCRdb recomputed calls from the 5' RACE reads with MiXCR, one row per CDR3 protein. The table lists around 16,000 distinct CDR3 sequences, approximately 6.8% of them singletons. General study findings and limits: How many expanded intratumoral alpha and beta TCRs were present tracked the tumor mutation count, which was a count of nonsynonymous mutations.

The sequences come from lung tumor tissue, collected at surgery. V and J are TRBV6-6 and TRBJ2-1; 7 bases line up with TRBD1. This receptor was obtained from a female donor with early-stage non-small cell lung cancer. The DNA for the CDR3 is TGTGCCAGCACTCCGGGACAGTCCTACAATGAGCAGTTCTTC. Its translation is CASTPGQSYNEQFF.